The 18 T cell receptor beta chains reported below all come from one sample, sequenced in a study of cytomegalovirus exposure and HLA in healthy donors (dated by TCRdb to the late 2010s). Receptor libraries were prepared by the immunoSEQ multiplex PCR assay. The multiplex PCR relied on a mix of 60 forward primers for TCR Vbeta segments and 13 reverse primers for TCR Jbeta segments. TCRdb's version of the immuneACCESS table is confined to in-frame rearrangements and falls short of the full clone set. An unresolved V gene accounts for under half of the shortfall where checked; the remainder is of unknown origin. The table of this sample itemizes some 120,000 clones. In total, the top ten clones hold 2% to 2.5% of the sample. Sequencing was carried out using PBMCs. The receptors were sampled from a man aged 35-49 years in good health and CMV-seronegative.

The chain links TRBV25-1 to TRBJ2-5; possibly TRBD2 for D (6 bases). This CDR3 comprises 14 residues. Trimming left V 0 bases short and J 4 bases short, with 9 bases between. The V gene's germline CDR1 is MGHDK and CDR2 SYGVNS. CDR3 coding DNA: TGTGCCAGCAGTGAATACGGGGGAAGAGAGACCCAGTACTTC. Amino acid sequence: CASSEYGGRETQYF.

J is TRBJ1-2 and V is TRBV27; D is perhaps TRBD1 (5 bases). Germline V lookup: CDR1 MNHEY, CDR2 SMNVEV (reference sequence). This CDR3 comprises 13 residues. V was shortened by 6 bases and J by 5 bases, with 13 bases between the two germline ends. The CDR3 sequence: CASRGWGEYGYTF. CDR3 coding DNA: TGTGCCAGCAGGGGCTGGGGGGAGTATGGCTACACCTTC.

The chain links TRBV11-2 to TRBJ1-1; 10 nucleotides match TRBD1. Trimming removed 4 bases from V and 5 bases from J; junction bases left unmatched: 7. The CDR3 is 15 residues long. Germline V gene sequence: CDR1 SGHAT, CDR2 FQNNGV. The CDR3, as DNA: TGTGCCAGCAGCTCGCGGGACAGGGGAGTAACTGAAGCTTTCTTT. Protein product: CASSSRDRGVTEAFF.

The V gene is TRBV30, the J gene TRBJ1-1; D is possibly TRBD1 (5 bases). CDR1 and CDR2 (germline): GTSNPN, SVGIG (reference sequence). With 7 bases removed from V and 1 base from J, the gap between germline ends came to 22 bases. This CDR3 region has 16 residues. The CDR3 sequence: CASIYPGGMGNTEAFF. The CDR3 DNA reads TGTGCCTCAATCTACCCCGGGGGAATGGGGAACACTGAAGCTTTCTTT.

The chain combines TRBV28 with TRBJ1-3; D is unclear. The germline V gene has CDR1 MDHEN and CDR2 SYDVKM. The CDR3 runs 15 residues. Trimming pared 3 bases from V and 4 bases from J, leaving 13 bases between. The CDR3 nucleotides read TGTGCCAGCAGTTTTCCCGAGGGCGGAGGAAACACCATATATTTT. It codes for CASSFPEGGGNTIYF.

The chain has TRBV5-1 and TRBJ2-2; 9 nucleotides line up with TRBD2. V shed 0 bases and J 5 bases; nucleotides not matched to a gene: 8. Germline-derived CDR1 and CDR2 are SGHRS and YFSETQ. CDR3 length: 17 amino acids. The CDR3 nucleotides read TGCGCCAGCAGCTTGGATCGGACTAGCGTGGGGACCGGGGAGCTGTTTTTT. Its translation: CASSLDRTSVGTGELFF.

The V gene is TRBV5-8, the J gene TRBJ1-2; TRBD1 aligns across 7 bases. The trim removed 0 bases at V and 9 bases at J, leaving 8 bases unmatched. Germline values: CDR1 SGHTS, CDR2 YDEGEE. This CDR3 contains 14 residues. CDR3 bases: TGTGCCAGCAGCTTGGCCCGTGCAGGGGGAAGCTACACCTTC. Encoded protein: CASSLARAGGSYTF. The full variable domain, its missing parts supplied by reference TRBV5-8 and TRBJ1-2, is EAGVTQSPTHLIKTRGQQATLRCSPISGHTSVYWYQQALGLGLQFLLWYDEGEERNRGNFPPRFSGRQFPNYSSELNVNALELEDSALYLCASSLARAGGSYTFGSGTRLTVV.

The V and J genes are TRBV4-2 and TRBJ2-7; 7 nucleotides match TRBD2. Germline values: CDR1 LGHNA, CDR2 YNFKEQ. Trimming took 3 bases from V and 2 from J; bases not matched to a gene: 7. CDR3 length equals 15 residues. The CDR3: CASSQSAGLAYEQYF. DNA for the CDR3: TGTGCCAGCAGCCAGTCAGCGGGACTTGCCTACGAGCAGTACTTC.

V usage is TRBV28 and J usage is TRBJ2-7; 9 nucleotides align to TRBD1. Trimming removed 5 bases from V and 2 bases from J; junction bases left unmatched: 10. The CDR3 has 16 amino acids. Germline assignment: CDR1 MDHEN and CDR2 SYDVKM. Here the CDR3 DNA reads TGTGCCAGCAGTCCTCCGGGACAGGGAATCCCCTACGAGCAGTACTTC. It translates to CASSPPGQGIPYEQYF.

The chain carries TRBV7-3 and TRBJ2-1; 7 nucleotides match TRBD2. Germline assignment: CDR1 SGHTA and CDR2 FQGTGA. V lost 5 bases to trimming and J lost 8 bases; unmatched junction nucleotides: 9. CDR3 length: 14 residues. The CDR3 protein is CASSQMGGVDEQFF. The DNA of the CDR3 is TGTGCCAGCAGCCAAATGGGGGGGGTGGATGAGCAGTTCTTC.

V is TRBV21-1 and J is TRBJ2-3; the DNA was not compared with TRBD2, the D call given in the table. TRBV21-1 is given as a pseudogene. The CDR3 loop spans 17 amino acids. The DNA of the CDR3 is TGTGCCAGCAGCAAATTGTGTCGGGGGGTAGTAGGAGATACGCAGTATTTT. Translated, it gives CASSKLCRGVVGDTQYF.

This rearrangement joins TRBV10-2 to TRBJ2-1, with 13 bases aligning to TRBD2. The CDR3 loop spans 18 amino acids. V shed 7 bases and J 3 bases; nucleotides not matched to a gene: 12. Germline-derived CDR1 and CDR2 are WSHSY and SAAADI. The CDR3 sequence is CASTGTSGIRGHYNEQFF. For the CDR3, the DNA is TGCGCCAGCACCGGGACTAGCGGGATTCGTGGACACTACAATGAGCAGTTCTTC.

This chain joins TRBV28 and TRBJ2-5; 7 nucleotides align to TRBD2. V lost 2 bases to trimming and J lost 3 bases; unmatched junction nucleotides: 18. CDR1 MDHEN and CDR2 SYDVKM come from the germline V gene. The CDR3 spans 19 residues. The CDR3 spells CASSLAASGVGGPKETQYF. In DNA form, the CDR3 reads TGTGCCAGCAGTTTAGCCGCATCTGGTGTGGGAGGGCCGAAAGAGACCCAGTACTTC.

Here the CDR3 reads CASSPPGSGNNEQFF. Here the CDR3 DNA reads TGTGCCAGCAGCCCGCCTGGGTCGGGAAACAATGAGCAGTTCTTC. The V gene is TRBV5-4, the J gene TRBJ2-1; D may be TRBD2 (5 bases). Germline-derived CDR1 and CDR2 are SGHNT and YYREEE (reference sequence). The V gene lost 4 bases and the J gene lost 5 bases, with 16 bases spanning the gap. The CDR3 has 15 amino acids.

This chain connects TRBV15 to TRBJ2-3; 8 bases are a match to TRBD2. Germline trimming cut 8 bases from V and 1 base from J; bases unmatched to any gene: 17. There are 18 residues in the CDR3. Looked up from germline, CDR1 is LNHNV and CDR2 is YYDKDF (reference sequence). CDR3 region: CATRNPKEAGAGTDTQYF. In nucleotides, the CDR3 is TGTGCCACCCGAAACCCAAAAGAAGCGGGAGCAGGCACAGATACGCAGTATTTT.

V gene TRBV28 combines with J gene TRBJ2-7; possibly TRBD1 for D (6 bases). CDR3 length: 14 amino acids. V gave up 4 bases and J gave up 2 bases, with 12 bases separating them. Germline loops: CDR1 MDHEN, CDR2 SYDVKM. The CDR3 loop reads CASSSWTDPYEQYF. The CDR3, as DNA: TGTGCCAGCAGTTCCTGGACAGATCCCTACGAGCAGTACTTC.

The CDR3 here is CASSPGLADEIQYF. DNA for the CDR3: TGTGCCAGCAGCCCGGGACTAGCGGACGAGATTCAGTACTTC. This chain joins TRBV11-3 and TRBJ2-4, with TRBD2 matching 11 bases. Germline V CDR1 and CDR2: SGHNT, YENEEA. The CDR3 extends over 14 amino acids. Germline trimming cut 5 bases from V and 10 bases from J; bases unmatched to any gene: 7.

J is TRBJ1-5 and V is TRBV7-6, with 7 bases aligning to TRBD1. The CDR3 runs 14 residues. Germline CDR1 reads SGHVS; CDR2 reads FNYEAQ. V lost 3 bases and J lost 5; bases outside the gene matches: 4. The CDR3 nucleotides read TGTGCCAGCAGCTTTCGAGGGGGCGATCAGCCCCAGCATTTT. Encoded protein: CASSFRGGDQPQHF.